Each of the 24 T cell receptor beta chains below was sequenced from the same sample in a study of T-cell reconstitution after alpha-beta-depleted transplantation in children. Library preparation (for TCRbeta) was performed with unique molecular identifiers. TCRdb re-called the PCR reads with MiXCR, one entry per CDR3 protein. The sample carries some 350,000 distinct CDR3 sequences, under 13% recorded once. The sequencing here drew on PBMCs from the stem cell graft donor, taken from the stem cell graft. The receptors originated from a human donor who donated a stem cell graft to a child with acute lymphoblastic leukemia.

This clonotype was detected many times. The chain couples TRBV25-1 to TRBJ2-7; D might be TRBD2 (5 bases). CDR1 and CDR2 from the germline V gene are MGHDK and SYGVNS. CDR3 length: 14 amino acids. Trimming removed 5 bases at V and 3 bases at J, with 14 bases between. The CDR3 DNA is TGTGCCAGCAGTCTGAGCGGATCTCTCTACGAGCAGTACTTC. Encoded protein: CASSLSGSLYEQYF.

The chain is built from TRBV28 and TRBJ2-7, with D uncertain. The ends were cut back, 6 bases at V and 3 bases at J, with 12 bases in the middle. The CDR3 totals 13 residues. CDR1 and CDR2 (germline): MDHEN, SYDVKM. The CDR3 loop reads CASSLLAFYEQYF. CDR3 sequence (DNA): TGTGCCAGCAGCCTCTTGGCTTTCTACGAGCAGTACTTC.

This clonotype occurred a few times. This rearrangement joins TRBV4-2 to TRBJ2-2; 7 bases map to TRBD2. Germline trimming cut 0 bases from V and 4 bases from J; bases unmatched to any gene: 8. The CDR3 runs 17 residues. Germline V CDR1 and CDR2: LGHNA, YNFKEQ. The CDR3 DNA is TGTGCCAGCAGCCAAGATCGAGGGTGGGAGGGCACCGGGGAGCTGTTTTTT. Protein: CASSQDRGWEGTGELFF.

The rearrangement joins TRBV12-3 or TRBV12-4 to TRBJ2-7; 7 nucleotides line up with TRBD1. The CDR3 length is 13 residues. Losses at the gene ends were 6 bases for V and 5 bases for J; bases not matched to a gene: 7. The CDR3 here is CASRPRDSHEQYF. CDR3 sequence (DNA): TGTGCCAGCAGACCCCGGGACAGCCACGAGCAGTACTTC.

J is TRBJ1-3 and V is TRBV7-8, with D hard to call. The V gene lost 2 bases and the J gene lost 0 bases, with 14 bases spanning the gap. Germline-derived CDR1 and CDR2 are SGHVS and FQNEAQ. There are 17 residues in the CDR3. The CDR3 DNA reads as TGTGCCAGCAGCTTAATGTTGCGGGCCGACTCTGGAAACACCATATATTTT. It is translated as CASSLMLRADSGNTIYF. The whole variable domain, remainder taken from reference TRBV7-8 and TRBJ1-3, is GAGVSQSPRYKVAKRGQDVALRCDPISGHVSLFWYQQALGQGPEFLTYFQNEAQLDKSGLPSDRFFAERPEGSVSTLKIQRTQQEDSAVYLCASSLMLRADSGNTIYFGEGSWLTVV.

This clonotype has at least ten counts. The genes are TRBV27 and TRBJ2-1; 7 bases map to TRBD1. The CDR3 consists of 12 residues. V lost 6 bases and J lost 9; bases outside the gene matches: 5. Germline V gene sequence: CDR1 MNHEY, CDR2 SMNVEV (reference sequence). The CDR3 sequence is CASSLQGREQFF. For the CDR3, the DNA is TGTGCCAGCAGCCTACAGGGGCGTGAGCAGTTCTTC.

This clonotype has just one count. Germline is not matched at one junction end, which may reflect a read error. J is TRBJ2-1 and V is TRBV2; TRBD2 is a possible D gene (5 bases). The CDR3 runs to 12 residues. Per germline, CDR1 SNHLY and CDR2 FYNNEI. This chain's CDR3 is CANSELRAPQFF. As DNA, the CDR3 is TGTGCCAACAGTGAATTGAGGGCTCCGCAGTTCTTC.

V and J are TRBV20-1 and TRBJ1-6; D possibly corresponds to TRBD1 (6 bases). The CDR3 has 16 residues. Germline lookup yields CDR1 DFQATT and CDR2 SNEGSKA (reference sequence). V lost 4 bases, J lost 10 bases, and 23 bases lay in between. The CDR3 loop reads CSATPSAGARGSPLHF. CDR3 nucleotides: TGCAGTGCTACCCCTTCTGCGGGGGCGCGGGGATCACCCCTCCACTTT.

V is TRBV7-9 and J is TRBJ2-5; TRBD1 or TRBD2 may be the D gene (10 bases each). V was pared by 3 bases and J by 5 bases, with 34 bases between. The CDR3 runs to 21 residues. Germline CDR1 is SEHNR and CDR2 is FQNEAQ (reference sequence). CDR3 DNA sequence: TGTGCCAGCAGCTTCCGGGACAGGGGCGGACTAGCGGAGCCACGGGGGGAGACCCAGTACTTC. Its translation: CASSFRDRGGLAEPRGETQYF.

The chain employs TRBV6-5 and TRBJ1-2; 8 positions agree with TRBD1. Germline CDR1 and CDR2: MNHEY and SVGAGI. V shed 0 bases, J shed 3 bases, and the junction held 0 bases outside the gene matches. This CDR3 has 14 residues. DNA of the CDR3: TGTGCCAGCAGTTACTCGGACAGGGACTATGGCTACACCTTC. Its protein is CASSYSDRDYGYTF.

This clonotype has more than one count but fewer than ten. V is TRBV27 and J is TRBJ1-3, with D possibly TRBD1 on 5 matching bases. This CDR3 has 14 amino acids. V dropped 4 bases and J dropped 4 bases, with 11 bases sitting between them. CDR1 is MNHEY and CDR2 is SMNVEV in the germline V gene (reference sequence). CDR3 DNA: TGTGCCAGCAGTTCGTCCAGGGTAGGAAACACCATATATTTT. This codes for CASSSSRVGNTIYF.

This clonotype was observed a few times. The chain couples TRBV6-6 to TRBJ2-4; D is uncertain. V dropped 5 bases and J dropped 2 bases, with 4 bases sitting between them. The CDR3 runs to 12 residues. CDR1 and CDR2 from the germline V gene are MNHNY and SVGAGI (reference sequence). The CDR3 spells CASSRPKNIQYF. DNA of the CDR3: TGTGCCAGCAGTCGACCCAAAAACATTCAGTACTTC.

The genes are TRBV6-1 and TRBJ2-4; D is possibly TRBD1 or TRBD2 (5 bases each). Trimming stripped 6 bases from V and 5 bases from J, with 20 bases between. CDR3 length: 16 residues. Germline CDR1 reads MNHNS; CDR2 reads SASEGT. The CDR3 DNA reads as TGTGCCAGCAGCCCTGGGACGCCGGGAAGCCAAAACATTCAGTACTTC. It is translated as CASSPGTPGSQNIQYF.

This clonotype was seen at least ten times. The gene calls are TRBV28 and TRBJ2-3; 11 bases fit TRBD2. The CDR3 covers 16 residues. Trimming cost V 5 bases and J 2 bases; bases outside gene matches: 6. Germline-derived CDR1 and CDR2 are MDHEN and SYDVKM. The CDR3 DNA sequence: TGTGCCAGCAGTCCCCAGACTAGCGGGACCACAGATACGCAGTATTTT. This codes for CASSPQTSGTTDTQYF.

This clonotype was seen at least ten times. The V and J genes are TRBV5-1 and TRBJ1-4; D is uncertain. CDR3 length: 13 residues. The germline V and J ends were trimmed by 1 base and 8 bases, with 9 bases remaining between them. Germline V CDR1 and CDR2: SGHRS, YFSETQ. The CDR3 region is CASSLSQQEKLFF. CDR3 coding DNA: TGCGCCAGCAGCTTGAGTCAGCAAGAAAAACTGTTTTTT.

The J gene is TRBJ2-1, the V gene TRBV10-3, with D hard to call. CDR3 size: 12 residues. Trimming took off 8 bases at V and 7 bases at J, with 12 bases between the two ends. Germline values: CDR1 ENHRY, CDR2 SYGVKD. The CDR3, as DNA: TGTGCCATCCGATCGTCAGAGAATGAGCAGTTCTTC. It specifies CAIRSSENEQFF.

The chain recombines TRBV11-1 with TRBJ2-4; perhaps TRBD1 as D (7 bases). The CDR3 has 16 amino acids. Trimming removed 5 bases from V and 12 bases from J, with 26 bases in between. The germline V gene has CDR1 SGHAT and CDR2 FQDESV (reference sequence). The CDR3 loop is CASSTRDSSSRDSQYF. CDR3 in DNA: TGTGCCAGCAGCACCCGGGACTCCTCTAGCAGGGACAGTCAGTACTTC.

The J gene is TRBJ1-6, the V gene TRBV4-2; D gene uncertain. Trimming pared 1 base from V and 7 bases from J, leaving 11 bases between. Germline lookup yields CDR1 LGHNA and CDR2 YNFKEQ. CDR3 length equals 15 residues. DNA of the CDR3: TGTGCCAGCAGCCAAGGCAGTGGTACGAATTCACCCCTCCACTTT. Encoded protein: CASSQGSGTNSPLHF.

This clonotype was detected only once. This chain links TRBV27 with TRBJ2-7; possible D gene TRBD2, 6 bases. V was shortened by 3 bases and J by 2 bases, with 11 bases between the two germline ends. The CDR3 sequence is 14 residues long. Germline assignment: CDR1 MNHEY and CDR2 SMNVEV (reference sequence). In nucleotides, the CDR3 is TGTGCCAGCAGTTTCGCGGGGACCGCCTACGAGCAGTACTTC. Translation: CASSFAGTAYEQYF.

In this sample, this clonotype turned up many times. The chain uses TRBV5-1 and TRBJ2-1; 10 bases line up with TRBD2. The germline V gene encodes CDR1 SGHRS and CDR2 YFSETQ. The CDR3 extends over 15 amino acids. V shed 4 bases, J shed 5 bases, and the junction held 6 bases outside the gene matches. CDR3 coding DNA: TGCGCCAGCAGCCGAACTAGCGGGGCCAACAATGAGCAGTTCTTC. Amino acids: CASSRTSGANNEQFF.

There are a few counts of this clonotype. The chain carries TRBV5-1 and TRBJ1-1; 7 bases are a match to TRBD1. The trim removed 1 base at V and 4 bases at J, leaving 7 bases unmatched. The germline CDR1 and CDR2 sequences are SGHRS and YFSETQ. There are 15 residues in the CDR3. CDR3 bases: TGCGCCAGCAGCTTGCAGACAGGGTTTGGCACTGAAGCTTTCTTT. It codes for CASSLQTGFGTEAFF.

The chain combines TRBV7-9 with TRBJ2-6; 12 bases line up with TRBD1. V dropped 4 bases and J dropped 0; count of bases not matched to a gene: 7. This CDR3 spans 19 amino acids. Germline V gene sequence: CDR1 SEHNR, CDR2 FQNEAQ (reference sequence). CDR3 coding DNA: TGTGCCAGCAGCTCAGCCGGGACAGGGGGCTTCTCTGGGGCCAACGTCCTGACTTTC. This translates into CASSSAGTGGFSGANVLTF.

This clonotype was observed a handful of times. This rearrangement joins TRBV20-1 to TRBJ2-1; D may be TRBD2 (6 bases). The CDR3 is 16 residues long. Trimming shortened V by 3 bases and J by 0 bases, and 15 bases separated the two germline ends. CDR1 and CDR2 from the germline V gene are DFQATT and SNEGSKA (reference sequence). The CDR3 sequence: CSASWGGVSSYNEQFF. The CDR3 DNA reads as TGCAGTGCTAGTTGGGGCGGGGTGAGCTCCTACAATGAGCAGTTCTTC.

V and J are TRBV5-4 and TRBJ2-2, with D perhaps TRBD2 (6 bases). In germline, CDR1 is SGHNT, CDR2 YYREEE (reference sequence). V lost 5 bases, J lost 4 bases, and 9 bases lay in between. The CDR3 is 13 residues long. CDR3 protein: CASREEGTGELFF. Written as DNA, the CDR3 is TGTGCCAGCAGGGAGGAGGGCACCGGGGAGCTGTTTTTT.